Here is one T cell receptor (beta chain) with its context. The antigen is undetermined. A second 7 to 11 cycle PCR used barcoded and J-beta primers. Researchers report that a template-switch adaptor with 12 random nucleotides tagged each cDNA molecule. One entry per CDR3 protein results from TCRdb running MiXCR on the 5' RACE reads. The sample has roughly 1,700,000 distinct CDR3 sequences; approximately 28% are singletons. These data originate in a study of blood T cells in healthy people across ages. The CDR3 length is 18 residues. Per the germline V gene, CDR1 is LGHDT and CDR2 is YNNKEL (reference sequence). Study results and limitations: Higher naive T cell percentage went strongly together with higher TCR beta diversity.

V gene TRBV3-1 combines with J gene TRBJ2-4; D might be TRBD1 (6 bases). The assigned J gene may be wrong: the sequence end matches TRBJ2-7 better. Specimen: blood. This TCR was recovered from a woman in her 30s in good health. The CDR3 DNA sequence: TGTGCCAGCAGCCGGACACCCGACAGGTTCCAACGGGCCTACGAGCAGTACTTC. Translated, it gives CASSRTPDRFQRAYEQYF.